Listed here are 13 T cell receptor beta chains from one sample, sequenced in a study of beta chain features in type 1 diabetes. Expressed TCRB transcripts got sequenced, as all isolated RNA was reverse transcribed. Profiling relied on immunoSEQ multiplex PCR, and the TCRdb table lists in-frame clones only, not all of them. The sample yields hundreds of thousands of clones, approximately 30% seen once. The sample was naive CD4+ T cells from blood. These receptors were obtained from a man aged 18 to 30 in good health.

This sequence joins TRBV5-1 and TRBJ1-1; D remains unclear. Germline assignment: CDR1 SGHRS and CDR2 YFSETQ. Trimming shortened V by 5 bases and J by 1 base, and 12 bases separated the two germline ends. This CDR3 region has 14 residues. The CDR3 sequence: CASRLVGKNTEAFF. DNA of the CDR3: TGCGCCAGCAGATTAGTAGGAAAGAACACTGAAGCTTTCTTT.

The CDR3 protein is CASSWALRAPSYNEQFF. The CDR3, as DNA: TGTGCCAGCAGCTGGGCCCTGCGGGCGCCATCCTACAATGAGCAGTTCTTC. The chain employs TRBV5-6 and TRBJ2-1, with a possible D match to TRBD2 (5 bases). Trimming left V 3 bases short and J 1 base short, with 17 bases between. CDR3 length equals 17 residues. Germline V CDR1 and CDR2: SGHDT, YYEEEE.

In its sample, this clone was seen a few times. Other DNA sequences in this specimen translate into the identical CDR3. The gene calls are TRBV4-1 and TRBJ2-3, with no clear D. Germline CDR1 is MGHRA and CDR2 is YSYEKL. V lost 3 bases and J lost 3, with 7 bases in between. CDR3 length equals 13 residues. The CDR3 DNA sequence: TGCGCCAGCAGCCAGCCCTCAACAGATACGCAGTATTTT. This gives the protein CASSQPSTDTQYF.

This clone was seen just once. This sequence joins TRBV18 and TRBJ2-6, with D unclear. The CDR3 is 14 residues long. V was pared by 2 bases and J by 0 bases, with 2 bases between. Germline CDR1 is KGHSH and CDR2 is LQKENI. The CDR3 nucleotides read TGTGCCAGCTCACCAAACTCTGGGGCCAACGTCCTGACTTTC. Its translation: CASSPNSGANVLTF. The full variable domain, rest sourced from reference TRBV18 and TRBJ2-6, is NAGVMQNPRHLVRRRGQEARLRCSPMKGHSHVYWYRQLPEEGLKFMVYLQKENIIDESGMPKERFSAEFPKEGPSILRIQQVVRGDSAAYFCASSPNSGANVLTFGAGSRLTVL.

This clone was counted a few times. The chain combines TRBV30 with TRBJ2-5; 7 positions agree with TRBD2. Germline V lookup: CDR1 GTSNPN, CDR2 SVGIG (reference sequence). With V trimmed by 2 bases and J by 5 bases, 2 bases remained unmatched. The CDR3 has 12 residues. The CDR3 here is CAWSSGGETQYF. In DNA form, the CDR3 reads TGTGCCTGGAGTTCCGGGGGGGAGACCCAGTACTTC.

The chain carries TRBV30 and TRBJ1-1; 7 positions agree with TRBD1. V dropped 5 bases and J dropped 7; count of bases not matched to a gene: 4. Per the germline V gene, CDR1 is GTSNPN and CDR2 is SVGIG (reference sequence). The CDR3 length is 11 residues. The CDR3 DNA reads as TGTGCCTGGGACAGGGAGGTTGAAGCTTTCTTT. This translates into CAWDREVEAFF.

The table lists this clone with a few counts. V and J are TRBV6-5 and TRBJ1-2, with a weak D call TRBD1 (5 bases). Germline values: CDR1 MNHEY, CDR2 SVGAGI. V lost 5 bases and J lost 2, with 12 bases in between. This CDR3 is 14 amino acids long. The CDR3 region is CASSRTWGNYGYTF. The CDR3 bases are TGTGCCAGCAGTAGGACATGGGGAAACTATGGCTACACCTTC.

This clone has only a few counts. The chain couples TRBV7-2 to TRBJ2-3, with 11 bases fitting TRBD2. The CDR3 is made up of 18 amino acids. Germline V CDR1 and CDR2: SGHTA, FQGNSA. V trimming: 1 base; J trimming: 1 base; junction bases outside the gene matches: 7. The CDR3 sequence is CASSLEASGRPGTDTQYF. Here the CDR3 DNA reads TGTGCCAGCAGCTTAGAAGCTAGCGGGAGGCCGGGCACAGATACGCAGTATTTT.

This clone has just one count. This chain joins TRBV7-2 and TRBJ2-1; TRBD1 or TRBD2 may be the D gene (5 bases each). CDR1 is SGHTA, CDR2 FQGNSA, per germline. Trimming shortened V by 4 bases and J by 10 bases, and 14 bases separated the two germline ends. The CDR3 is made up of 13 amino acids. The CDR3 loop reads CASSSSRDGEQFF. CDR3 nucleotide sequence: TGTGCCAGCAGCTCATCCCGGGACGGCGAGCAGTTCTTC.

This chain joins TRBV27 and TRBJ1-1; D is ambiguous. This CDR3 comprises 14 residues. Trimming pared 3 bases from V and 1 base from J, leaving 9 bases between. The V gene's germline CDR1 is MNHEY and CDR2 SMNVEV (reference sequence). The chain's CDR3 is CASSFASRNTEAFF. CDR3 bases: TGTGCCAGCAGTTTCGCCTCACGGAACACTGAAGCTTTCTTT.

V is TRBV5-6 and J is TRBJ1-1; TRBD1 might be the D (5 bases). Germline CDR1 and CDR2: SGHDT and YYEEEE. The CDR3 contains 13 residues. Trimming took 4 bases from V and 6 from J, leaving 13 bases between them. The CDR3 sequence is CASSGTGSAEAFF. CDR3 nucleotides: TGTGCCAGCAGCGGAACAGGATCGGCTGAAGCTTTCTTT.

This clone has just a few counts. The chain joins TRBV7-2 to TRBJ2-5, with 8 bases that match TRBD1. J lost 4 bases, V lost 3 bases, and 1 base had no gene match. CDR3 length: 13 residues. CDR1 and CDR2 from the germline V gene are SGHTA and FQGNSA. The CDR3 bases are TGTGCCAGCAGCTTTGACAGGGGAGAGACCCAGTACTTC. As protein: CASSFDRGETQYF.

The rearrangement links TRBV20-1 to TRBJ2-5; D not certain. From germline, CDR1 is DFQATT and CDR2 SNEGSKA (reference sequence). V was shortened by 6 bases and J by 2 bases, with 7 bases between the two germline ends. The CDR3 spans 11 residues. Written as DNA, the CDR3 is TGCAGTGCCATGGAGCAAGAGACCCAGTACTTC. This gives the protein CSAMEQETQYF.